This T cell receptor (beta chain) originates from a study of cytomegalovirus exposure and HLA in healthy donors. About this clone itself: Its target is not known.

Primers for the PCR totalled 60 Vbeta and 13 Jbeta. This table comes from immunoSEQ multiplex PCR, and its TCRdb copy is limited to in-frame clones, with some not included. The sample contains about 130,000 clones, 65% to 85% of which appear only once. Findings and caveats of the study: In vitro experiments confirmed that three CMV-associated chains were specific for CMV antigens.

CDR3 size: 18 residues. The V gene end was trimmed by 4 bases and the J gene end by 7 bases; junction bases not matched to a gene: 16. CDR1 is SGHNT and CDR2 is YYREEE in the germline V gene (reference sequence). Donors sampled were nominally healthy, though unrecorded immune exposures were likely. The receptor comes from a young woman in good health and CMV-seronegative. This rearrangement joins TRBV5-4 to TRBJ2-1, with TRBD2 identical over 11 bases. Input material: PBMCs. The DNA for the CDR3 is TGTGCCAGCAGCAGTGGACCAGATTTAGCGGGAGGGTGGAATGAGCAGTTCTTC. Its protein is CASSSGPDLAGGWNEQFF.